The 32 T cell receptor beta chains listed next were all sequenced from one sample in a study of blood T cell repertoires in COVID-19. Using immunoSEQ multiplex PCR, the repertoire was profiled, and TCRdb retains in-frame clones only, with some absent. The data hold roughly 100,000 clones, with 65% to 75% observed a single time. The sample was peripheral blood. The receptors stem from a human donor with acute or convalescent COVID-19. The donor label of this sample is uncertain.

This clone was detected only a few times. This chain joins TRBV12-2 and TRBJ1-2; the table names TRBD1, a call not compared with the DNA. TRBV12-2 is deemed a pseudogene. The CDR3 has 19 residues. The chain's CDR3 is CASRLAPWGQGGFGYGYTF. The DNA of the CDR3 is TGTGCAAGTCGCTTAGCGCCTTGGGGACAGGGAGGATTCGGCTATGGCTACACCTTC.

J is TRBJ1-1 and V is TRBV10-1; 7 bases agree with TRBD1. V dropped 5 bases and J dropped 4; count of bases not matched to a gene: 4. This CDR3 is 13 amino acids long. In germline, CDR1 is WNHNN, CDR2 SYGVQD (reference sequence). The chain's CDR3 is CASSTGVGTEAFF. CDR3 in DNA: TGCGCCAGCAGTACAGGGGTGGGCACTGAAGCTTTCTTT.

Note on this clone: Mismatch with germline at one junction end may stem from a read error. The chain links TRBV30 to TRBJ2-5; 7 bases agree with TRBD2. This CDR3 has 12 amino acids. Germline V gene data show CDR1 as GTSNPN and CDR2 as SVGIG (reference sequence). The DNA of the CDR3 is TGTGCCTGGAACCTCGCGGGGGAACCCCCGGACTTC. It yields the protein CAWNLAGEPPDF. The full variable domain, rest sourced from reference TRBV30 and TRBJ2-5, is SQTIHQWPATLVQPVGSPLSLECTVEGTSNPNLYWYRQAAGRGLQLLFYSVGIGQISSEVPQNLSASRPQDRQFILSSKKLLLSDSGFYLCAWNLAGEPPDFGPGTRLLVL.

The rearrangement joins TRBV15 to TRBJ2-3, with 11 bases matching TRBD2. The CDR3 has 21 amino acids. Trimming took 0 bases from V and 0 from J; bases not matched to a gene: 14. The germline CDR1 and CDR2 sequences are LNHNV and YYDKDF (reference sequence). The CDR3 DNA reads TGTGCCACCAGCAGAGATCTTAGAGGGACCCTAGCGGGGGGTAGCACAGATACGCAGTATTTT. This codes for CATSRDLRGTLAGGSTDTQYF.

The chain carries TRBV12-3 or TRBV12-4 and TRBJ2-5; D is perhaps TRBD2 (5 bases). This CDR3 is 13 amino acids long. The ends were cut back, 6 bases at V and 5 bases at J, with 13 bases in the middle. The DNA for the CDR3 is TGTGCCAGCAGCTTGCCGCCGGGGGAGACCCAGTACTTC. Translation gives CASSLPPGETQYF.

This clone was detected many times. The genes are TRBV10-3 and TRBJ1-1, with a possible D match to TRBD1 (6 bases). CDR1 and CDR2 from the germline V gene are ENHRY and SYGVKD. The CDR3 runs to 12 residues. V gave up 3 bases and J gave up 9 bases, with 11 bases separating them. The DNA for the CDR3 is TGTGCCATCAGTGATCCGACAGGCAAAGCTTTCTTT. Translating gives CAISDPTGKAFF.

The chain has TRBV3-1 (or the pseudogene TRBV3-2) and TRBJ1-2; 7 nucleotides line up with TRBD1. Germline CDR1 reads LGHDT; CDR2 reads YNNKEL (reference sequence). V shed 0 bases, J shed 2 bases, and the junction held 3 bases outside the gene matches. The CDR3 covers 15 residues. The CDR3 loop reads CASSQETRGNYGYTF. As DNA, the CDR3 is TGTGCCAGCAGCCAAGAAACCAGGGGGAACTATGGCTACACCTTC.

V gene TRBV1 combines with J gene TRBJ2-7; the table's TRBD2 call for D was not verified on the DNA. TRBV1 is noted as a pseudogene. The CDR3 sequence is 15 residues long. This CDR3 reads CTSSPSVHKPYEQYV. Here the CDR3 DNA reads TGCACCAGCAGCCCCAGCGTCCACAAACCCTACGAGCAGTACGTC.

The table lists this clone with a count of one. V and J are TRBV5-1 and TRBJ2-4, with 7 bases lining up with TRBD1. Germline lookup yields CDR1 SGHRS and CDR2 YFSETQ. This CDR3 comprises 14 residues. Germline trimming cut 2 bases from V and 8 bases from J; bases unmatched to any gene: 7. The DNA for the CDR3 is TGCGCCAGCAGCTTAACAGGGGCCTTGGACATTCAGTACTTC. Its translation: CASSLTGALDIQYF.

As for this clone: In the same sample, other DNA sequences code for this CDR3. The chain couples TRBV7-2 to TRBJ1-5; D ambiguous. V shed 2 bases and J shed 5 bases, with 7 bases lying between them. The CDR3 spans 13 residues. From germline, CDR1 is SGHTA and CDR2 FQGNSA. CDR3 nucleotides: TGTGCCAGCAGCTTAAGCCAAGATCAGCCCCAGCATTTT. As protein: CASSLSQDQPQHF. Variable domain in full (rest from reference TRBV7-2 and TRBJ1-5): GAGVSQSPSNKVTEKGKDVELRCDPISGHTALYWYRQSLGQGLEFLIYFQGNSAPDKSGLPSDRFSAERTGGSVSTLTIQRTQQEDSAVYLCASSLSQDQPQHFGDGTRLSIL.

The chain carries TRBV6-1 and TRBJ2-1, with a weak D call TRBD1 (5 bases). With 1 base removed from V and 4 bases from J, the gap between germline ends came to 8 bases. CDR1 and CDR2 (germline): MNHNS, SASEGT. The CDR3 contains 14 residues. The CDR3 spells CASSEVAGYNEQFF. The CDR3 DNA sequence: TGTGCCAGCAGTGAAGTGGCAGGGTACAATGAGCAGTTCTTC.

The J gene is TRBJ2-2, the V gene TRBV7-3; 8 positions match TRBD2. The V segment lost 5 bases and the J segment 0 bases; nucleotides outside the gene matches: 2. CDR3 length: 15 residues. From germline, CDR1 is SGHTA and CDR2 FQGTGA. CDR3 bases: TGTGCCAGCAGCACGGGACTAGCGAACACCGGGGAGCTGTTTTTT. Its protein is CASSTGLANTGELFF.

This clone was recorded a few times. In DNA form, the CDR3 reads TGCGCCAGCAGCAAATCAGGGGTCATTCGCAATTCACCCCTCCACTTT. This translates into CASSKSGVIRNSPLHF. The chain combines TRBV4-1 with TRBJ1-6; D perhaps matches TRBD1 (6 bases). V was clipped by 5 bases and J by 7 bases, with 18 bases between them. CDR3 size: 16 residues. Looked up from germline, CDR1 is MGHRA and CDR2 is YSYEKL.

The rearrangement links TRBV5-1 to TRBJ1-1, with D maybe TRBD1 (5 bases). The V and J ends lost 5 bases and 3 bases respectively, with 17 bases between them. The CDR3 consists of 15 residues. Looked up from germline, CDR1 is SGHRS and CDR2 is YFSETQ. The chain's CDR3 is CASSPSKGFHTEAFF. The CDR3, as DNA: TGCGCCAGCAGTCCAAGCAAGGGGTTTCACACTGAAGCTTTCTTT.

Here the CDR3 DNA reads TGTGCCAGCAGTTTCGGAGGGGTGAGTGGCTACACCTTC. Encoded protein: CASSFGGVSGYTF. This rearrangement joins TRBV6-5 to TRBJ1-2; D might be TRBD1 (5 bases). Germline loops: CDR1 MNHEY, CDR2 SVGAGI. Trimming removed 4 bases at V and 7 bases at J, with 13 bases between. CDR3 size: 13 residues.

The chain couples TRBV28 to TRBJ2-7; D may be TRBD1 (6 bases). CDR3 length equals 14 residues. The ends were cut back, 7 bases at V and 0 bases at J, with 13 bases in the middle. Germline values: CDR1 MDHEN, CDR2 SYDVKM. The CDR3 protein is CASMPGQLSYEQYV. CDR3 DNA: TGTGCCAGCATGCCGGGACAACTCTCCTACGAGCAGTACGTC.

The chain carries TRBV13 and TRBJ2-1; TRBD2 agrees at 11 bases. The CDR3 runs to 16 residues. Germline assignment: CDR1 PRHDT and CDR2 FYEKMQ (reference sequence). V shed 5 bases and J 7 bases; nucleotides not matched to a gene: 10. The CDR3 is CASSQISGGARNEQFF. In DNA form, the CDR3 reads TGTGCCAGCAGCCAAATTAGCGGGGGGGCGCGAAATGAGCAGTTCTTC. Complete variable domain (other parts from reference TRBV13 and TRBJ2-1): AAGVIQSPRHLIKEKRETATLKCYPIPRHDTVYWYQQGPGQDPQFLISFYEKMQSDKGSIPDRFSAQQFSDYHSELNMSSLELGDSALYFCASSQISGGARNEQFFGPGTRLTVL.

CDR3 residues: CASSLRGETQYF. Written as DNA, the CDR3 is TGTGCCAGCAGCTTAAGGGGAGAGACCCAGTACTTC. The chain has TRBV7-9 and TRBJ2-5, with D possibly matching TRBD1 (5 bases). With 2 bases removed from V and 4 bases from J, the gap between germline ends came to 5 bases. The CDR3 is made up of 12 amino acids. From germline, CDR1 is SEHNR and CDR2 FQNEAQ (reference sequence).

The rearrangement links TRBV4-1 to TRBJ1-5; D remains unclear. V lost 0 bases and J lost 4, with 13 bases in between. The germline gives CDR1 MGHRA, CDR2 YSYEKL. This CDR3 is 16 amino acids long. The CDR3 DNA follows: TGCGCCAGCAGCCAAGAATGGGCCAGTCGTAATCAGCCCCAGCATTTT. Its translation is CASSQEWASRNQPQHF.

The CDR3 DNA is TGTGCCAGCAGACGAGATCACGGGACAGCTCATTGGCATTTT. Protein sequence: CASRRDHGTAHWHF. The V call is TRBV7-2, the J call TRBJ1-5; 7 nucleotides match TRBD1. This CDR3 contains 14 residues. V lost 6 bases, J lost 15 bases, and 17 bases stayed unmatched. Germline lookup yields CDR1 SGHTA and CDR2 FQGNSA.

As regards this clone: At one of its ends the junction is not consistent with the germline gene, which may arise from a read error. CDR3 coding DNA: TGTGCCATCCAACAGGGGGACAGGAAGGTTTTT. Its protein product is CAIQQGDRKVF. The gene calls are TRBV12-3 or TRBV12-4 and TRBJ1-4, with 8 bases that match TRBD1. The CDR3 consists of 11 residues.

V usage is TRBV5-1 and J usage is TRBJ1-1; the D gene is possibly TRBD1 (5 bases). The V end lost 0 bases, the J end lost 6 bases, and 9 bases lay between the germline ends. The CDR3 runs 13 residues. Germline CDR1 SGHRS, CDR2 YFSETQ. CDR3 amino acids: CASSLEGVPEAFF. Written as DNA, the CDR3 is TGCGCCAGCAGCTTGGAAGGGGTCCCTGAAGCTTTCTTT.

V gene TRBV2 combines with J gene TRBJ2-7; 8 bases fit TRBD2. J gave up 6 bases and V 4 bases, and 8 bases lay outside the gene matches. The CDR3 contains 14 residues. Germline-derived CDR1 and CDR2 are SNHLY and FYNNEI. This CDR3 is CASSVAGGATEQYV. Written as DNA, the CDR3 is TGTGCCAGCAGTGTTGCGGGGGGCGCGACCGAGCAGTACGTC.

The CDR3 loop reads CASSSTSGGTGELFF. The CDR3 DNA follows: TGTGCCAGCAGCTCGACTAGCGGGGGCACCGGGGAGCTGTTTTTT. The V call is TRBV7-2, the J call TRBJ2-2; 12 bases are shared with TRBD2. Germline lookup yields CDR1 SGHTA and CDR2 FQGNSA. The CDR3 sequence is 15 residues long. Unmatched junction bases numbered 1, after V lost 4 bases and J lost 4 bases.

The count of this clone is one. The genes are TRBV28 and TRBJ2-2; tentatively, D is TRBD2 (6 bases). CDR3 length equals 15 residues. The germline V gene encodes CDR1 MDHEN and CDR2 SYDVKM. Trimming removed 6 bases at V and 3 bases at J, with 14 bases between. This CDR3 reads CASRLPGGDTGELFF. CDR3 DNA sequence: TGTGCCAGCAGACTGCCCGGAGGGGACACCGGGGAGCTGTTTTTT.

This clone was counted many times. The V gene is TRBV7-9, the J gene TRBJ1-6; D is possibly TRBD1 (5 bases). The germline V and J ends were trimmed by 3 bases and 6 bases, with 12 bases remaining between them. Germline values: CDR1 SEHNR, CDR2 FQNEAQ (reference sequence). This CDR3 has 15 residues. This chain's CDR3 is CASSLDGRANSPLHF. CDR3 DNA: TGTGCCAGCAGCTTGGATGGCAGGGCTAATTCACCCCTCCACTTT.

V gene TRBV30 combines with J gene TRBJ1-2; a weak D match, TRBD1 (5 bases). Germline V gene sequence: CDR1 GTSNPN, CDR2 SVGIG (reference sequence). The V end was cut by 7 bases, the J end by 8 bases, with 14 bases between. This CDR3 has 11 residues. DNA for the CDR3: TGTGCCTCCCCGACAGCCCAGGGCTACACCTTC. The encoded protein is CASPTAQGYTF. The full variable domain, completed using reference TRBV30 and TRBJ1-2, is SQTIHQWPATLVQPVGSPLSLECTVEGTSNPNLYWYRQAAGRGLQLLFYSVGIGQISSEVPQNLSASRPQDRQFILSSKKLLLSDSGFYLCASPTAQGYTFGSGTRLTVV.

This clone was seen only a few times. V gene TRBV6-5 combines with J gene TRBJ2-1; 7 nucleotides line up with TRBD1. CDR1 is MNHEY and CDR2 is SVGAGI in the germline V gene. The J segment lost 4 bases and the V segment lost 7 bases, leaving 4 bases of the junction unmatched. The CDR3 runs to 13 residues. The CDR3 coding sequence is TGTGCCAGCACGCCGGGACAGTACAATGAGCAGTTCTTC. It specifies CASTPGQYNEQFF.

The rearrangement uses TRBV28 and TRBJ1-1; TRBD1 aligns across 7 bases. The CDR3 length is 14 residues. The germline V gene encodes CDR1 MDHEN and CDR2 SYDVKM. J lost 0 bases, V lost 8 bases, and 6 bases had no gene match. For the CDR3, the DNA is TGTGCCAGCGGGATACAGGGGATGAACACTGAAGCTTTCTTT. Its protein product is CASGIQGMNTEAFF. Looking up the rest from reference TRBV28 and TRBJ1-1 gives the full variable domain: DVKVTQSSRYLVKRTGEKVFLECVQDMDHENMFWYRQDPGLGLRLIYFSYDVKMKEKGDIPEGYSVSREKKERFSLILESASTNQTSMYLCASGIQGMNTEAFFGQGTRLTVV.

CDR3 bases: TGCGCCAGCAGCTATCGGGGCTCTGGAAACACCATATATTTT. It codes for CASSYRGSGNTIYF. The chain combines TRBV5-1 with TRBJ1-3; D unresolved. Germline V gives CDR1 SGHRS, CDR2 YFSETQ. V gave up 3 bases and J gave up 0 bases, with 7 bases separating them. The CDR3 totals 14 residues.

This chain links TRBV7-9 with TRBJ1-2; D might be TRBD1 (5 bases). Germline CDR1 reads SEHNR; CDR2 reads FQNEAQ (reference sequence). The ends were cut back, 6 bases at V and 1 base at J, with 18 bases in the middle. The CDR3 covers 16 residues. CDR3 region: CASSPDTGVINYGYTF. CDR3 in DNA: TGTGCCAGCAGTCCGGATACAGGCGTGATTAACTATGGCTACACCTTC.

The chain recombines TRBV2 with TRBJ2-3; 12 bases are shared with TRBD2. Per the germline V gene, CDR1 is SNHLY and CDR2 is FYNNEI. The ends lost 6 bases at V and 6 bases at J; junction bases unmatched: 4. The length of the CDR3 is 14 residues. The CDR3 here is CASSLAGGLDTQYF. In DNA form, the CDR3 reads TGTGCCAGCAGCCTAGCGGGGGGGCTGGATACGCAGTATTTT. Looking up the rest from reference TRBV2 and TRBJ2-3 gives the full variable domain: EPEVTQTPSHQVTQMGQEVILRCVPISNHLYFYWYRQILGQKVEFLVSFYNNEISEKSEIFDDQFSVERPDGSNFTLKIRSTKLEDSAMYFCASSLAGGLDTQYFGPGTRLTVL.